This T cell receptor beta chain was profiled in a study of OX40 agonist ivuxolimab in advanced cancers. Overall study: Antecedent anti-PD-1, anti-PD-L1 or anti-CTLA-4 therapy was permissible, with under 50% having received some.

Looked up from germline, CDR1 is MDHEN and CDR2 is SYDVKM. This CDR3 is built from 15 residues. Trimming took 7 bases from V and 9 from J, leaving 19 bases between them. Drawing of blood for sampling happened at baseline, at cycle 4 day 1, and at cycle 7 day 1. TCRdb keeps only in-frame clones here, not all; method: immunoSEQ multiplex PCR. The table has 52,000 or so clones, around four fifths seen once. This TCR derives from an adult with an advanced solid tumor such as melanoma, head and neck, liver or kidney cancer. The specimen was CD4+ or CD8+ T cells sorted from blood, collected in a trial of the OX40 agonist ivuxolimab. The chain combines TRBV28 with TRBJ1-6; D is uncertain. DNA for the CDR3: TGTGCCAGCACCAGCCCTTCGGGCTGGGGTTCACCCCTCCACTTT. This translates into CASTSPSGWGSPLHF. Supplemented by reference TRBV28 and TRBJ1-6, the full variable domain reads DVKVTQSSRYLVKRTGEKVFLECVQDMDHENMFWYRQDPGLGLRLIYFSYDVKMKEKGDIPEGYSVSREKKERFSLILESASTNQTSMYLCASTSPSGWGSPLHFGNGTRLTVT.